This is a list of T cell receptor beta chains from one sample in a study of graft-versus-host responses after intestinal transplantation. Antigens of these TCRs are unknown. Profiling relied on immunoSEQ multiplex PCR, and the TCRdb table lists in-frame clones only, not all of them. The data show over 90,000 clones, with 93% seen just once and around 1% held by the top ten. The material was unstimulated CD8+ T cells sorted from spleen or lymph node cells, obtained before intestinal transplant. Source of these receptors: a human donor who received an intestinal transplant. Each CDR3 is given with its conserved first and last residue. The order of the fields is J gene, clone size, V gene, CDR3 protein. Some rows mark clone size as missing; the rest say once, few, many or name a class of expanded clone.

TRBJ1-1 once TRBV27 CASSLGGPGLNTEAFF
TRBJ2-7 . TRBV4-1 CASSQGGQGFYEQYF
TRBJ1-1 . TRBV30 CAWQGQGTEAFF
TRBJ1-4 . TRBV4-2 CASSQAGDEKLFF
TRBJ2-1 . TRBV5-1 CASSFRASGGSYNEQFF
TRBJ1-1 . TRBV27 CASSLSSSLEAFF
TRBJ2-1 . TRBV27 CASSLAGNEQFF
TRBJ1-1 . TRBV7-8 CASSYTGFTEAFF
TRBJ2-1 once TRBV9 CASSPSTSGGWNEQFF
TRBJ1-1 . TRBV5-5 CASSTPTGANTEAFF
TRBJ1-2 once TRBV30 CAWLNYRGMVYGYTF
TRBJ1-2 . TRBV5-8 CASSLAVGEGDYGYTF
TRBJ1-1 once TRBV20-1 CSARQTEAFF
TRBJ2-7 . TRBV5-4 CASSSSTDSNYEQYF
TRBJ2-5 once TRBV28 CASSLNRGKETQYF
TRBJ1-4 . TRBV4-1 CASRGTSNSEKLFF
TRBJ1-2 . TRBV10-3 CAISESAGGGDGYTF
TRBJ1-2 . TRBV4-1 CASSQEYSGPNYGYTF
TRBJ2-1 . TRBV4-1 CASSHVRRLTSYNEQFF
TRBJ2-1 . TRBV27 CASRDQGRAEQFF
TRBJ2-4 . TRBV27 CASSLYWQGVQAKNIQYF
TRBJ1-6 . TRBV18 CASSGDLTETYNSPLHF
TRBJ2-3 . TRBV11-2 CASSFPGGPTDTQYF
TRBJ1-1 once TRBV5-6 CASSFLGAQDTEAFF
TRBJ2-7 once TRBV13 CASSLGLGTGPLYEQYF
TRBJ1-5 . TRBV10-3 CAISESGTGVQPQHF
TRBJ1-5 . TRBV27 CASSLGPSTPQHF
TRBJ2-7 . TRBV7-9 CASSAYSLGGGSSYEQYF
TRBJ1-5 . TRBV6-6 CASTGLRASNQPQHF
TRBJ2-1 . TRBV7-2 CASSLIGDLYNEQFF
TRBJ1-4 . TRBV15 CATSSSRGAGRVDEKLFF
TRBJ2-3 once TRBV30 CAWSLGVSDTQYF
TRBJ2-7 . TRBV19 CASSRGVGLDVYEQYF
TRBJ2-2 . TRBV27 CASSLGGTNTGELFF
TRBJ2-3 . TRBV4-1 CASSPGGSGGGTDTQYF
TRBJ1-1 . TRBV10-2 CASSAWASTSNTEAFF
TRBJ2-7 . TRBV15 CATSLSPGEQYF
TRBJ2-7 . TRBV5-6 CASSLDISPPYEQYF
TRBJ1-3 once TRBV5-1 CASSDDRPDTIYF
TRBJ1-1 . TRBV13 CASRDRGGNTEAFF
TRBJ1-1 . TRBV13 CASSSYEQGDMNTEAFF
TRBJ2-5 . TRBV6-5 CASSYSKGRVQETQYF
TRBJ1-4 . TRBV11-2 CASSPRGGVEKLFF
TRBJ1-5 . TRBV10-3 CAISAGGFQPQHF
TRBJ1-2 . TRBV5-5 CASSLGGSYGYTF
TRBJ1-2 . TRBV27 CASRPGGVSGYTF